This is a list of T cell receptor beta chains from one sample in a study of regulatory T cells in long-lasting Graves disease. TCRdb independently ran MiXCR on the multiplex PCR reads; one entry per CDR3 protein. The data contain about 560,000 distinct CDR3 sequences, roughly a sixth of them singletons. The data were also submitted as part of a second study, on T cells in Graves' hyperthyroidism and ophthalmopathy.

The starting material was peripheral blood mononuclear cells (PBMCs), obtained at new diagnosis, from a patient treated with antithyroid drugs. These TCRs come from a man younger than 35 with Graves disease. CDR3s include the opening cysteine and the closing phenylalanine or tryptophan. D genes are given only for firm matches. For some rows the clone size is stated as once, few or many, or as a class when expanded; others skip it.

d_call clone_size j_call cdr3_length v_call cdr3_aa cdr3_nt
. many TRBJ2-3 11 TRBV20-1 CSARVGDTQYF TGCAGTGCTAGAGTAGGTGATACGCAGTATTTT
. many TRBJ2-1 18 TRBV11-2 CASSLRVGAKTGYNEQFF TGTGCCAGCAGCTTAAGGGTGGGGGCCAAGACTGGGTACAATGAGCAGTTCTTC
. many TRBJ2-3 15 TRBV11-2 CASSLAGGGADTQYF TGTGCCAGCAGCTTAGCTGGAGGGGGTGCAGATACGCAGTATTTT
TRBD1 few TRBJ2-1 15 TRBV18 CASSTGGFPYNEQFF TGTGCCAGCTCGACAGGGGGGTTCCCCTACAATGAGCAGTTCTTC
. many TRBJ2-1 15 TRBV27 CASSLWGEVGNEQFF TGTGCCAGCAGTTTATGGGGGGAGGTAGGAAATGAGCAGTTCTTC
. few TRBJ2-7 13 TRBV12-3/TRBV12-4 CASRSHPVDEQYF TGTGCCAGCAGATCGCACCCCGTAGACGAGCAGTACTTC
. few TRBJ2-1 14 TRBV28 CASSFRGRQNEQFF TGTGCCAGCAGTTTTCGTGGGAGGCAAAATGAGCAGTTCTTC
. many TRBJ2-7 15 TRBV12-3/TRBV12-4 CASREQVGVAYEQYF TGTGCCAGCAGGGAACAAGTCGGGGTCGCCTACGAGCAGTACTTC
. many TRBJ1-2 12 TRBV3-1 CASSQTENGYTF TGTGCCAGCAGCCAAACAGAGAATGGCTACACCTTC
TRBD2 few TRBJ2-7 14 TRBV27 CASSRGRGVYEQYF TGTGCCAGCAGTCGCGGGAGGGGTGTCTACGAGCAGTACTTC
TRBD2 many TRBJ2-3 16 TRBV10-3 CAISETLAGGTDTQYF TGTGCCATCAGTGAAACACTAGCGGGGGGCACAGATACGCAGTATTTT
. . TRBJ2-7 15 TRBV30 CAWSARFSPPYEQYF TGTGCCTGGAGTGCGCGGTTCTCCCCCCCCTACGAGCAGTACTTC
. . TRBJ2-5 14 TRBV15 CATSRDSFQETQYF TGTGCCACCAGCAGGGACAGCTTTCAAGAGACCCAGTACTTC